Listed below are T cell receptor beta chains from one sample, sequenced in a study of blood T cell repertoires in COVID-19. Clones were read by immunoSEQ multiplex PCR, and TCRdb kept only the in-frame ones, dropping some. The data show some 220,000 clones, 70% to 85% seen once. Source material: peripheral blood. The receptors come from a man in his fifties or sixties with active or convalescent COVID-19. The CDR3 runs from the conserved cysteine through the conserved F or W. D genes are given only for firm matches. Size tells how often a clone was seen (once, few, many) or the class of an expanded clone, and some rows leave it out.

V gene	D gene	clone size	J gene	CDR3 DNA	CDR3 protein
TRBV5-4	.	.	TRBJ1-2	TGTGCCAGCAGCTTTTGGGCTGCTTATAGTGGCTACACCTTC	CASSFWAAYSGYTF
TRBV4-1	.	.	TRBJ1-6	TGCGCCAGCAGCCAAGCCACAAGCTCCTATAATTCACCCCTCCACTTT	CASSQATSSYNSPLHF
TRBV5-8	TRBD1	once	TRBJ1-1	TGTGCCAGCAGCTTGATGCCACAGGGGCACACTGAAGCTTTCTTT	CASSLMPQGHTEAFF
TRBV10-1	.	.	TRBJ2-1	TGCGCCAGCAGTCCCCAAACCCGGGACAGGGCAAGGGGGACTAGCTCAAACGGTGAGCAGTTCTTC	CASSPQTRDRARGTSSNGEQFF
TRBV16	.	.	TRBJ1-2	TGTGCCAGCACCTCCTCGTCATGGGGGGATAGGAACTATGGCTACACCTTC	CASTSSSWGDRNYGYTF
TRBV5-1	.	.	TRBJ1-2	TGCGCCAGCAGCTTGGGACAGCCTTCGGAGGGCTACACCTTC	CASSLGQPSEGYTF
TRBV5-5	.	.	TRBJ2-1	TGTGCCAGCAGCTTCACTACGTACAATGAGCAGTTCTTC	CASSFTTYNEQFF
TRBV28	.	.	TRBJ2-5	TGTGCCAGCCAGACTGGGCAAGAGACCCAGTACTTC	CASQTGQETQYF
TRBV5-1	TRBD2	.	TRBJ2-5	TGCGCCAGCAGCTTGTCACCGGGAGGGGAGACCCAGTACTTC	CASSLSPGGETQYF
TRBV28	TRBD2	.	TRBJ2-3	TGTGCCAGCAGTTTAACCCCCAAAACTAGCGGGAGTGTGAATACGCAGTATTTT	CASSLTPKTSGSVNTQYF
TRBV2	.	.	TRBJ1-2	TGTGCCAGCAGTGATGGGCCCTTGGCAGGTGGCTACACCTTC	CASSDGPLAGGYTF
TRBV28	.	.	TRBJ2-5	TGTGCCAGCAGTTTATCGGCGGCAGACCAAGAGACCCAGTACTTC	CASSLSAADQETQYF